This T cell receptor (beta chain) was documented in a study of long-term antiretroviral therapy in people with HIV. To note about this clone: Its target is not known.

Study conclusions and caveats: Post-ART samples showed increased diversity that remained below transplant donor control levels. ART adherence, viral resistance and therapy changes went undocumented. Collection spanned 2004 to 2017; ART regimens may be less effective than current ones.

Trimming took 0 bases from V and 5 from J, leaving 17 bases between them. Germline V gives CDR1 SGHDT, CDR2 YYEEEE. The CDR3 sequence is 16 residues long. Samples were assayed with immunoSEQ v3.0 at survey level. Libraries were prepared by immunoSEQ multiplex PCR; TCRdb keeps only in-frame clonotypes and omits some of them. Of around 28,000 clones in the sample, around 85% were seen once. At least one PBMC sample before ART and at least two after were required. The J gene is TRBJ1-2, the V gene TRBV5-6; D possibly corresponds to TRBD1 (5 bases). This sequence originates from a man aged 40-49 years with HIV. Sequenced material: unsorted PBMCs, taken 2.3 years after starting antiretroviral therapy. The CDR3 sequence is CASSLDGGWDLYGYTF. Written as DNA, the CDR3 is TGTGCCAGCAGCTTGGACGGTGGGTGGGACTTGTATGGCTACACCTTC.